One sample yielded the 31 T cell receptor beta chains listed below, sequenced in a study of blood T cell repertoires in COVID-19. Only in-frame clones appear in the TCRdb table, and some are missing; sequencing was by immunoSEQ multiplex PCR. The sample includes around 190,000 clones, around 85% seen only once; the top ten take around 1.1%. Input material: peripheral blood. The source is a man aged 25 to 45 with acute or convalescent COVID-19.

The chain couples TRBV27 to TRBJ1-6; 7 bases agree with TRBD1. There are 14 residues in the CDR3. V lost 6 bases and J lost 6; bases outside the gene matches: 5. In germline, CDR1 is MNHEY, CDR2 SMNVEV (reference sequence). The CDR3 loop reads CASSGTVSNSPLHF. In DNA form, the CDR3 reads TGTGCCAGCAGCGGGACAGTTTCTAATTCACCCCTCCACTTT.

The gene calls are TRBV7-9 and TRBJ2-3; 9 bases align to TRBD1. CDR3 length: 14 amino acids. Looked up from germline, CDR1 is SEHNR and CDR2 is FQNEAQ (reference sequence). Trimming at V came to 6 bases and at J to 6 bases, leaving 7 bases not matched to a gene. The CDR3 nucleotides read TGTGCCAGCAGGCTACAGGGGGCGCTGGATACGCAGTATTTT. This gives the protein CASRLQGALDTQYF.

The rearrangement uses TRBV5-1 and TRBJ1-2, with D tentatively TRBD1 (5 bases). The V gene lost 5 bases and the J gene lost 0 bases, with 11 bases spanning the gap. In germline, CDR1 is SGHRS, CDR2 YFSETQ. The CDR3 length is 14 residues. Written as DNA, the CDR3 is TGCGCCAGCAGGGCGGGGGGACCTAACTATGGCTACACCTTC. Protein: CASRAGGPNYGYTF.

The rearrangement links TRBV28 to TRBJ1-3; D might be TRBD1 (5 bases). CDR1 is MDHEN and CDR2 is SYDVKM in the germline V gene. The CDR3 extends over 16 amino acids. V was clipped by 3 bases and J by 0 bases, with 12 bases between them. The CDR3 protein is CASSFWQGSSGNTIYF. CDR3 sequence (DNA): TGTGCCAGCAGTTTCTGGCAGGGAAGCTCTGGAAACACCATATATTTT.

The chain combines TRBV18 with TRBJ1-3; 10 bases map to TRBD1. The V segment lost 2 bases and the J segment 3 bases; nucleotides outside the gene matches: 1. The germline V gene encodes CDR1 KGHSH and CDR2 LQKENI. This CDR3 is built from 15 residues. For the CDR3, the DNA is TGTGCCAGCTCACCAGACAGGGGGCTTGGAAACACCATATATTTT. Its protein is CASSPDRGLGNTIYF.

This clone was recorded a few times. The CDR3 DNA reads TGTGCCAGCAGCTCGGCGGGCAGGGGGTACGAGCAGTACTTC. Residues: CASSSAGRGYEQYF. The rearrangement joins TRBV5-6 to TRBJ2-7; TRBD1 agrees at 7 bases. The CDR3 covers 14 residues. V lost 3 bases to trimming and J lost 4 bases; unmatched junction nucleotides: 7. CDR1 is SGHDT, CDR2 YYEEEE, per germline.

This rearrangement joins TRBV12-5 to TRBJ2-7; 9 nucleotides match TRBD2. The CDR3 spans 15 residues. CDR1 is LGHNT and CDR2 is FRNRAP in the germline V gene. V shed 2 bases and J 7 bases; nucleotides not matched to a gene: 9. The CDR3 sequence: CASGLYVAGAREQYF. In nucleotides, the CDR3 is TGTGCTAGTGGTTTGTATGTAGCGGGGGCGAGGGAGCAGTACTTC.

The CDR3 loop reads CASSLGVGLLRVNQPQHF. In nucleotides, the CDR3 is TGTGCCAGCAGCTTAGGAGTTGGTCTCCTTCGGGTAAATCAGCCCCAGCATTTT. The gene calls are TRBV7-2 and TRBJ1-5; no definite D call. Trimming shortened V by 1 base and J by 4 bases, and 20 bases separated the two germline ends. The CDR3 has 18 amino acids. Germline V gives CDR1 SGHTA, CDR2 FQGNSA. Looking up the rest from reference TRBV7-2 and TRBJ1-5 gives the full variable domain: GAGVSQSPSNKVTEKGKDVELRCDPISGHTALYWYRQSLGQGLEFLIYFQGNSAPDKSGLPSDRFSAERTGGSVSTLTIQRTQQEDSAVYLCASSLGVGLLRVNQPQHFGDGTRLSIL.

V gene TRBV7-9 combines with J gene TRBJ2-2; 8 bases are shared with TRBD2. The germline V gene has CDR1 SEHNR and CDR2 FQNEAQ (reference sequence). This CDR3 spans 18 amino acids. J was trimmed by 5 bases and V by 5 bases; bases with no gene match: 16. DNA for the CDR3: TGTGCCAGCAGCCACTTTACCGGGTATAGCGGGGATACCGGGGAGCTGTTTTTT. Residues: CASSHFTGYSGDTGELFF.

CDR3 bases: TGTGCCAGCAGCTTAGGAGGGGACTCGGCCCAGCAGTACTTC. Its protein is CASSLGGDSAQQYF. The gene calls are TRBV11-3 and TRBJ2-7, with a tentative D call TRBD2 (6 bases). The CDR3 loop spans 14 amino acids. V was clipped by 1 base and J by 8 bases, with 15 bases between them. The germline V gene has CDR1 SGHNT and CDR2 YENEEA.

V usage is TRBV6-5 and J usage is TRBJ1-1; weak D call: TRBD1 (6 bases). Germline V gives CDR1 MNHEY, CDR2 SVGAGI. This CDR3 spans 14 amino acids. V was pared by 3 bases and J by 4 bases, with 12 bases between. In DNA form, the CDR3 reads TGTGCCAGCAGTTATAAAGGGGGGGGCACTGAAGCTTTCTTT. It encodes CASSYKGGGTEAFF.

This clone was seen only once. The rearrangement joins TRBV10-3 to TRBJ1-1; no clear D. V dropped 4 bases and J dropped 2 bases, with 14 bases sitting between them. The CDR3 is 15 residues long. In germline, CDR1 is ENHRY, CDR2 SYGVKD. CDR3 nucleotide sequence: TGTGCCATCAGTGTGTCTCCGGGATTTAACACTGAAGCTTTCTTT. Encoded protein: CAISVSPGFNTEAFF.

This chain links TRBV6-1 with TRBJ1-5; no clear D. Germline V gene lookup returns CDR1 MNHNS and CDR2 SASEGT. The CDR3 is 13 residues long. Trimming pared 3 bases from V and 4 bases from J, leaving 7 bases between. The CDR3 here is CASSEGSNQPQHF. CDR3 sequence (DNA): TGTGCCAGCAGTGAGGGCAGTAATCAGCCCCAGCATTTT.

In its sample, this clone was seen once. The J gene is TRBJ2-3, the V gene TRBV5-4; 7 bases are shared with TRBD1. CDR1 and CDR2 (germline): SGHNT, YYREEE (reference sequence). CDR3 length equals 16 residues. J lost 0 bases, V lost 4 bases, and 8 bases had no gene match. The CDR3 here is CASSQVTGASTDTQYF. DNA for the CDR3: TGTGCCAGCAGCCAGGTAACAGGGGCTAGCACAGATACGCAGTATTTT.

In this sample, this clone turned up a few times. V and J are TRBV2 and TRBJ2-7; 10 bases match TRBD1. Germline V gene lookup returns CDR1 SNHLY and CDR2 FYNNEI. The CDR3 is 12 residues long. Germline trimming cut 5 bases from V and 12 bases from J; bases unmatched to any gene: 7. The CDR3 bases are TGTGCCAGCAGTACCGGGACAGGGGATCCGTACTTC. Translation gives CASSTGTGDPYF.

Written as DNA, the CDR3 is TGTGCCAGCAGACGGAGCCGGGGGGGCCAGGAGACCCAGTACTTC. Encoded protein: CASRRSRGGQETQYF. The J gene is TRBJ2-5, the V gene TRBV6-5, with TRBD2 identical over 8 bases. Germline V gene sequence: CDR1 MNHEY, CDR2 SVGAGI. With V trimmed by 6 bases and J by 5 bases, 11 bases remained unmatched. The CDR3 is 15 amino acids.

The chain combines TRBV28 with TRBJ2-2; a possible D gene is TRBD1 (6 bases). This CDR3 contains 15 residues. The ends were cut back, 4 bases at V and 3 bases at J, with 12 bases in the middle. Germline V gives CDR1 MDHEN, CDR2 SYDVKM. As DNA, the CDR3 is TGTGCCAGCAGTTCACAGGGAAGGGACACCGGGGAGCTGTTTTTT. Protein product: CASSSQGRDTGELFF.

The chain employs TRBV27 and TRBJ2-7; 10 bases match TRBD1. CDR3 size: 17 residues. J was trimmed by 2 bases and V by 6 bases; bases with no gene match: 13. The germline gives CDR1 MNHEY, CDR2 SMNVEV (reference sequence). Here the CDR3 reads CASSSGTGAVFAYEQYF. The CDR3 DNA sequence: TGTGCCAGCAGCTCCGGGACAGGGGCCGTTTTTGCCTACGAGCAGTACTTC.

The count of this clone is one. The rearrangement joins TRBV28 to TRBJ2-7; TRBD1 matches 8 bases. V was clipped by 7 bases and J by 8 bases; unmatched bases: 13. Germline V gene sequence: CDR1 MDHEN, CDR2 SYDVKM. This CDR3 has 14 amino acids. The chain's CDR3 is CASIGQGVWRQQYF. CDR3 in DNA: TGTGCCAGCATCGGACAGGGAGTCTGGAGGCAGCAGTACTTC.

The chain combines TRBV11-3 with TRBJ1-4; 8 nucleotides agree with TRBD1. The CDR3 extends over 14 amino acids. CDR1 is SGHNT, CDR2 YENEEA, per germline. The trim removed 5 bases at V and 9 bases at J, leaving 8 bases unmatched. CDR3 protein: CASSLSGTGQKLFF. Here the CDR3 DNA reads TGTGCCAGCAGCCTATCCGGGACAGGCCAAAAACTGTTTTTT.

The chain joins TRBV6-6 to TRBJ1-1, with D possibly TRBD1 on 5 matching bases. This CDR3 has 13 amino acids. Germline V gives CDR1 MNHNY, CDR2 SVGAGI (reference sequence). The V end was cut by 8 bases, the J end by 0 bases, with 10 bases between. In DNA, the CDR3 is TGTGCCAGCCCCAGGGATTTGAACACTGAAGCTTTCTTT. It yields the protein CASPRDLNTEAFF.

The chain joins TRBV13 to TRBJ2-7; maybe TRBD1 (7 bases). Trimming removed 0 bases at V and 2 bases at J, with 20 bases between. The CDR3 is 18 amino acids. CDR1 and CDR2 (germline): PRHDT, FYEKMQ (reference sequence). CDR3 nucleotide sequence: TGTGCCAGCAGCTTAGGGGTGGATAGGGGGGACAGAACCTACGAGCAGTACTTC. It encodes CASSLGVDRGDRTYEQYF. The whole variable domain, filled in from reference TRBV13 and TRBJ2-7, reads AAGVIQSPRHLIKEKRETATLKCYPIPRHDTVYWYQQGPGQDPQFLISFYEKMQSDKGSIPDRFSAQQFSDYHSELNMSSLELGDSALYFCASSLGVDRGDRTYEQYFGPGTRLTVT.

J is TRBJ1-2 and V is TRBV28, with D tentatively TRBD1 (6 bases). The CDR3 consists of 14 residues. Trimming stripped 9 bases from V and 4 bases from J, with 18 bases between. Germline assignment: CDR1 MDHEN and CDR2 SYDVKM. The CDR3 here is CASNLGATTYGYTF. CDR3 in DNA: TGTGCCAGTAACCTGGGGGCCACAACCTATGGCTACACCTTC.

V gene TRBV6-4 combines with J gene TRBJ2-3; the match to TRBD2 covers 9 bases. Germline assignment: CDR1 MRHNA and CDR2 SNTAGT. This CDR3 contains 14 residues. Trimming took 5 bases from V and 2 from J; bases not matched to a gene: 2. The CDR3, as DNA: TGTGCCAGCAGTAGCGGGGGGATCACAGATACGCAGTATTTT. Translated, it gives CASSSGGITDTQYF.

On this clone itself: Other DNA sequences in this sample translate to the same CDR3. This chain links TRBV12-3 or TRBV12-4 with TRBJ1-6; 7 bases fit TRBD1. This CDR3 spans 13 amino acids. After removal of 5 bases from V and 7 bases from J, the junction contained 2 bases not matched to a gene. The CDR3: CASSRTGNSPLHF. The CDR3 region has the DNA TGTGCCAGCAGTAGGACAGGCAATTCACCCCTCCACTTT.

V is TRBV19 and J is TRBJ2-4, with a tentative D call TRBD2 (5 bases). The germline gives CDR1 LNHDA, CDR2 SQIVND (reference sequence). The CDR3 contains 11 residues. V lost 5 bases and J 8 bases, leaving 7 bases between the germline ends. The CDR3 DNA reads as TGTGCCAGTAGTTTGGGAGACATTCAGTACTTC. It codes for CASSLGDIQYF. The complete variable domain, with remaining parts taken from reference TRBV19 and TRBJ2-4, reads DGGITQSPKYLFRKEGQNVTLSCEQNLNHDAMYWYRQDPGQGLRLIYYSQIVNDFQKGDIAEGYSVSREKKESFPLTVTSAQKNPTAFYLCASSLGDIQYFGAGTRLSVL.

CDR3 sequence reads: CASSPRTGRDEAFF. In DNA, the CDR3 is TGTGCCAGCAGTCCAAGGACAGGGCGAGATGAAGCTTTCTTT. The chain is built from TRBV2 and TRBJ1-1; 8 nucleotides match TRBD1. Germline V gene data show CDR1 as SNHLY and CDR2 as FYNNEI. V was clipped by 5 bases and J by 7 bases; unmatched bases: 9. This CDR3 has 14 amino acids.

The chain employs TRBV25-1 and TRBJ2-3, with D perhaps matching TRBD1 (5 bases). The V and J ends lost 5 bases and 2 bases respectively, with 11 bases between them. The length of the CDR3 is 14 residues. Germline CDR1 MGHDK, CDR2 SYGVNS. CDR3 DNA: TGTGCCAGCAGTACCAGCAGGGTCACAGATACGCAGTATTTT. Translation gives CASSTSRVTDTQYF.

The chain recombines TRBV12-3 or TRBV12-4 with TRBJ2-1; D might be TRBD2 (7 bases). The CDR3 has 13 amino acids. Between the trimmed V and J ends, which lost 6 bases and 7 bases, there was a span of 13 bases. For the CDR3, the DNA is TGTGCCAGCAGCCGGGGGGCGCGTAATGAGCAGTTCTTC. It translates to CASSRGARNEQFF.

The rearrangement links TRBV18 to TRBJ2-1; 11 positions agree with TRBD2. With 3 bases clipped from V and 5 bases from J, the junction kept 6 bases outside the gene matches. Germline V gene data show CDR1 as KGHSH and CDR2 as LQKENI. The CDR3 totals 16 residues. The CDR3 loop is CASSPNLAGGNNEQFF. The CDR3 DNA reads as TGTGCCAGCTCACCGAATCTAGCGGGGGGAAACAATGAGCAGTTCTTC.

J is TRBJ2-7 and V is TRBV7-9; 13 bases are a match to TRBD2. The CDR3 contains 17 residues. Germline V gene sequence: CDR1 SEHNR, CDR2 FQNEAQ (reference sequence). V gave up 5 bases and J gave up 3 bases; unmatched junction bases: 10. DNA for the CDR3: TGTGCCAGCAGCATCGGGACTAGCGGGATCGACGACTACGAGCAGTACTTC. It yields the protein CASSIGTSGIDDYEQYF. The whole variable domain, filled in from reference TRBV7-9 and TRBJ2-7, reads DTGVSQNPRHKITKRGQNVTFRCDPISEHNRLYWYRQTLGQGPEFLTYFQNEAQLEKSRLLSDRFSAERPKGSFSTLEIQRTEQGDSAMYLCASSIGTSGIDDYEQYFGPGTRLTVT.